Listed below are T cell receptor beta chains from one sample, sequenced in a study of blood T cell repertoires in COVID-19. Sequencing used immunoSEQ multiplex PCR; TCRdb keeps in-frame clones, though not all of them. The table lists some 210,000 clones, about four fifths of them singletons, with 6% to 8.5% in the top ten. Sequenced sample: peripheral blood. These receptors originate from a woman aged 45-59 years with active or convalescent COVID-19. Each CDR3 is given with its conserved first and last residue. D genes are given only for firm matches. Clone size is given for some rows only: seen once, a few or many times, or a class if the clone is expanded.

DNA: TGTGCCAGCAGCTTGGAAGCGGGGACAAACCAAGAGACCCAGTACTTC
CDR3: CASSLEAGTNQETQYF
D: NA
V: TRBV5-4
size: NA
length: 16
J: TRBJ2-5

DNA: TGTGCCAGCAGCTCGACGGGGGATGGTGGCTACACCTTC
CDR3: CASSSTGDGGYTF
D: NA
V: TRBV6-6
size: NA
length: 13
J: TRBJ1-2

DNA: TGTGCCAGCAGCAATCACGGGGGCACTGAAGCTTTCTTT
CDR3: CASSNHGGTEAFF
D: NA
V: TRBV11-3
size: NA
length: 13
J: TRBJ1-1

DNA: TGTGCCTGTGGTGTATTTGCGTACGGGGAGCTGTTTTTT
CDR3: CACGVFAYGELFF
D: NA
V: TRBV19
size: few
length: 13
J: TRBJ2-2

DNA: TGTGCCAGCAGTCGGACTCGACCTAGCACAGATACGCAGTATTTT
CDR3: CASSRTRPSTDTQYF
D: NA
V: TRBV2
size: NA
length: 15
J: TRBJ2-3

DNA: TGCGCCAGCAGCTTGAGGCAGGGGGCCGGTGGCTACACCTTC
CDR3: CASSLRQGAGGYTF
D: TRBD1
V: TRBV5-1
size: once
length: 14
J: TRBJ1-2

DNA: TGTGCCAGCAGCGCAGGGACTGGGAAGATGGGGGCCAACGTCCTGACTTTC
CDR3: CASSAGTGKMGANVLTF
D: NA
V: TRBV9
size: NA
length: 17
J: TRBJ2-6

DNA: TGTGCCAGCAGTTTTGAGGGGGCTTCAAACTATGGCTACACCTTC
CDR3: CASSFEGASNYGYTF
D: TRBD1
V: TRBV28
size: NA
length: 15
J: TRBJ1-2

DNA: TGTGCCAGCAGTGAAAAAAGGGGAAAGACTGAAGCTTTCTTT
CDR3: CASSEKRGKTEAFF
D: NA
V: TRBV6-1
size: NA
length: 14
J: TRBJ1-1

DNA: TGTGCCAGCAGTGAAGCCCGGGGGGCGCTTACCCCCAATGAGCAGTTCTTC
CDR3: CASSEARGALTPNEQFF
D: NA
V: TRBV6-1
size: NA
length: 17
J: TRBJ2-1

DNA: TGTGCCAGCAGTTACACGCCGGGACAAGCCTACGAGCAGTACTTC
CDR3: CASSYTPGQAYEQYF
D: NA
V: TRBV6-2/TRBV6-3
size: NA
length: 15
J: TRBJ2-7

DNA: TGTGCCAGCAGCTTGGTGACTAGCGGGAGAGGAACCGGGGAGCTGTTTTTT
CDR3: CASSLVTSGRGTGELFF
D: TRBD2
V: TRBV5-4
size: NA
length: 17
J: TRBJ2-2

DNA: TGTGCCAGCAGCCACATAGCGGGTAATTCACCCCTCCACTTT
CDR3: CASSHIAGNSPLHF
D: NA
V: TRBV3-1/TRBV3-2
size: NA
length: 14
J: TRBJ1-6

DNA: TGTGCCAGCAGCCAACAGGTCAGCGGGAGAACAGATACGCAGTATTTT
CDR3: CASSQQVSGRTDTQYF
D: TRBD2
V: TRBV3-1/TRBV3-2
size: NA
length: 16
J: TRBJ2-3

DNA: TGTGCCAGTAGTATAGGCGACAGAGATAATGAAAAACTGTTTTTT
CDR3: CASSIGDRDNEKLFF
D: NA
V: TRBV19
size: NA
length: 15
J: TRBJ1-4

DNA: TGCGCCAGCAGCCAAGCCGGGACAGGGGGTTATAACTATGGCTACACCTTC
CDR3: CASSQAGTGGYNYGYTF
D: TRBD1
V: TRBV4-1
size: NA
length: 17
J: TRBJ1-2

DNA: TGTGCCAGCTCACCCGGACAGGACGATGGCTACACCTTC
CDR3: CASSPGQDDGYTF
D: TRBD1
V: TRBV18
size: once
length: 13
J: TRBJ1-2

DNA: TGTGCCAGCAGTTCAACAGGTGCTAACTATGGCTACACCTTC
CDR3: CASSSTGANYGYTF
D: NA
V: TRBV27
size: NA
length: 14
J: TRBJ1-2

DNA: TGTGCCAGCAGCTTAGGGACTTATAACTATGGCTACACCTTC
CDR3: CASSLGTYNYGYTF
D: NA
V: TRBV7-9
size: NA
length: 14
J: TRBJ1-2

DNA: TGTGCCAGCAGCTCCGGACAGGTGGGATCTGGGGCTTTCTTT
CDR3: CASSSGQVGSGAFF
D: TRBD1
V: TRBV5-4
size: few
length: 14
J: TRBJ1-1

DNA: TGTGCCAGCAGCCAACGACCGGGGGGCGAGCAGTACTTC
CDR3: CASSQRPGGEQYF
D: TRBD2
V: TRBV14
size: few
length: 13
J: TRBJ2-7

DNA: TGTGCCAGCAGGACAGCATCTGAAGCTTTCTTT
CDR3: CASRTASEAFF
D: NA
V: TRBV2
size: NA
length: 11
J: TRBJ1-1

DNA: TGTGCCAGCAGTCCCAGCGGGAGCTCCTACAATGAGCAGTTCTTC
CDR3: CASSPSGSSYNEQFF
D: TRBD2
V: TRBV5-4
size: NA
length: 15
J: TRBJ2-1

DNA: TGTGCCAGCAGCTGGGACAGTAGCAATCAGCCCCAGCATTTT
CDR3: CASSWDSSNQPQHF
D: NA
V: TRBV12-1
size: NA
length: 14
J: TRBJ1-5

DNA: TGTGCCACCAGTGGCACAGGGATCTCCTACGAGCAGTACTTC
CDR3: CATSGTGISYEQYF
D: NA
V: TRBV24-1
size: NA
length: 14
J: TRBJ2-7

DNA: TGTGCCAGCAGCTTGGGCTCTAGCGGAGGCTCCTACGAGCAGTACTTC
CDR3: CASSLGSSGGSYEQYF
D: TRBD2
V: TRBV5-4
size: once
length: 16
J: TRBJ2-7

DNA: TGTGCCAGCAACTTACAGGGGCGGCTTAGAGAGACCCAGTACTTC
CDR3: CASNLQGRLRETQYF
D: TRBD1
V: TRBV2
size: NA
length: 15
J: TRBJ2-5

DNA: TGCAGCGGGAGGTACTACAATGAGCAGTTCTTC
CDR3: CSGRYYNEQFF
D: NA
V: TRBV29-1
size: NA
length: 11
J: TRBJ2-1

DNA: TGCGCCAGCAGCTTGGAGGGACTAACTGAGCAGTTCTTC
CDR3: CASSLEGLTEQFF
D: TRBD2
V: TRBV5-1
size: NA
length: 13
J: TRBJ2-1

DNA: TGTGCCTCTCGTCGCGGGGGGGTTTCCGAAAAACTGTTTTTT
CDR3: CASRRGGVSEKLFF
D: NA
V: TRBV28
size: NA
length: 14
J: TRBJ1-4

DNA: TGTGCCACCAGTGATTTTAGCAGAAACTATGGCTACACCTTC
CDR3: CATSDFSRNYGYTF
D: NA
V: TRBV24-1
size: NA
length: 14
J: TRBJ1-2

DNA: TGTGCCAGCAGCTTAACGGGAGAAAGTTATGGCTACACCTTC
CDR3: CASSLTGESYGYTF
D: NA
V: TRBV7-9
size: NA
length: 14
J: TRBJ1-2

DNA: TGTGCCAGCTCACCAGGGCTTGATACTGAAGCTTTCTTT
CDR3: CASSPGLDTEAFF
D: NA
V: TRBV18
size: NA
length: 13
J: TRBJ1-1

DNA: TGTGCCAGCAGTCCCCGGCAAGGGGCTTGGGGGAACACCGGGGAGCTGTTTTTT
CDR3: CASSPRQGAWGNTGELFF
D: NA
V: TRBV27
size: NA
length: 18
J: TRBJ2-2

DNA: TGTGCCAGCAGTCTGAGGGGGCCCGGGGAGCTGTTTTTT
CDR3: CASSLRGPGELFF
D: TRBD1
V: TRBV28
size: few
length: 13
J: TRBJ2-2

DNA: TGTGCCAGCAGCCTCCTACGCAATGAGCAGTTCTTC
CDR3: CASSLLRNEQFF
D: NA
V: TRBV6-5
size: NA
length: 12
J: TRBJ2-1

DNA: TGTGCCAGCAGCGTAGCGCCCCGGAGAAGCCAAGAGACCCAGTACTTC
CDR3: CASSVAPRRSQETQYF
D: NA
V: TRBV9
size: NA
length: 16
J: TRBJ2-5

DNA: TGTGCCAGCAGCCTTAACAGGGGGAATTCACCCCTCCACTTT
CDR3: CASSLNRGNSPLHF
D: TRBD1
V: TRBV6-5
size: few
length: 14
J: TRBJ1-6

DNA: TGTGCCAGTAGTGGACAGTCGGAGAATTCACCCCTCCACTTT
CDR3: CASSGQSENSPLHF
D: NA
V: TRBV19
size: NA
length: 14
J: TRBJ1-6

DNA: TGTGCCAGCAACCACGGACAGGGCGGCACAGATACGCAGTATTTT
CDR3: CASNHGQGGTDTQYF
D: TRBD1
V: TRBV6-5
size: once
length: 15
J: TRBJ2-3

DNA: TGTGCCAGCAGCCCCGCGACTATTAGGACAGATACGCAGTATTTT
CDR3: CASSPATIRTDTQYF
D: NA
V: TRBV7-6
size: NA
length: 15
J: TRBJ2-3

DNA: TGTGCCAGCAGCCAAGCGGGACAGGGGGCGAGATGGGGCTACACCTTC
CDR3: CASSQAGQGARWGYTF
D: TRBD1
V: TRBV3-1/TRBV3-2
size: NA
length: 16
J: TRBJ1-2

DNA: TGTGCCAGCAGCTTAGACCTACAGGGTAACTATGGCTACACCTTC
CDR3: CASSLDLQGNYGYTF
D: NA
V: TRBV11-2
size: NA
length: 15
J: TRBJ1-2

DNA: TGCGCCAGCAGCCACAGACAGGCCAACACCGGGGAGCTGTTTTTT
CDR3: CASSHRQANTGELFF
D: NA
V: TRBV4-1
size: NA
length: 15
J: TRBJ2-2

DNA: TGTGCCAGCAGCTTAGGATCGGCAGGGAGGGCAGATACGCAGTATTTT
CDR3: CASSLGSAGRADTQYF
D: TRBD2
V: TRBV11-2
size: NA
length: 16
J: TRBJ2-3

DNA: TGTGCCACACAAACAGGGGGCGGGAAGGCTGGCTACACCTTC
CDR3: CATQTGGGKAGYTF
D: TRBD1
V: TRBV2
size: NA
length: 14
J: TRBJ1-2

DNA: TGTGCCAGCAGATCCTCCGGTATGAATAATTCACCCCTCCACTTT
CDR3: CASRSSGMNNSPLHF
D: NA
V: TRBV25-1
size: many
length: 15
J: TRBJ1-6

DNA: TGTGCCAGCAGTGAATCGGTGGTACAAGAGACCCAGTACTTC
CDR3: CASSESVVQETQYF
D: NA
V: TRBV25-1
size: NA
length: 14
J: TRBJ2-5